These 25 T cell receptor beta chains share one sample of origin, sequenced in a study of OX40 agonist ivuxolimab in advanced cancers. Clones were sequenced by immunoSEQ multiplex PCR, and TCRdb holds only the in-frame ones, with some missing. The table shows more than 55,000 clones, with approximately 88% occurring only once. Specimen: CD4+ or CD8+ T cells sorted from blood, collected in a trial of the OX40 agonist ivuxolimab. These receptors all come from an adult with an advanced solid tumor such as melanoma, head and neck, liver or kidney cancer.

This rearrangement joins TRBV6-6 to TRBJ1-1; D gene ambiguous. V was clipped by 4 bases and J by 3 bases, with 12 bases between them. Germline V gives CDR1 MNHNY, CDR2 SVGAGI (reference sequence). The CDR3 extends over 14 amino acids. The CDR3 coding sequence is TGTGCCAGCAGTTTGGGCGGGTGGGACACTGAAGCTTTCTTT. Translating gives CASSLGGWDTEAFF.

The chain's CDR3 is CASSSDRVLLREQYF. In nucleotides, the CDR3 is TGTGCCAGCAGCTCGGACAGGGTGCTTCTACGAGAGCAGTACTTC. This chain connects TRBV11-1 to TRBJ2-7, with 8 bases identical to TRBD1. The V and J ends lost 4 bases and 7 bases, in that order; junction bases with no gene match: 12. Germline lookup yields CDR1 SGHAT and CDR2 FQDESV (reference sequence). The CDR3 runs to 15 residues. Filled out from reference TRBV11-1 and TRBJ2-7, the complete variable domain reads EAEVAQSPRYKITEKSQAVAFWCDPISGHATLYWYRQILGQGPELLVQFQDESVVDDSQLPKDRFSAERLKGVDSTLKIQPAELGDSAMYLCASSSDRVLLREQYFGPGTRLTVT.

The chain links TRBV28 to TRBJ2-5; D unresolved. Germline CDR1 and CDR2: MDHEN and SYDVKM. The CDR3 is 15 residues long. V was clipped by 4 bases and J by 4 bases, with 16 bases between them. Written as DNA, the CDR3 is TGTGCCAGCAGTTCAAGACTCCTCCTGGGAGAGACCCAGTACTTC. Amino acid sequence: CASSSRLLLGETQYF.

V is TRBV7-3 and J is TRBJ2-1, with 9 nucleotides matching TRBD2. Trimming at V came to 2 bases and at J to 13 bases, leaving 15 bases not matched to a gene. Per germline, CDR1 SGHTA and CDR2 FQGTGA. This CDR3 has 16 residues. DNA for the CDR3: TGTGCCAGCAGCTTATGGTATCGGGGTAGCGGGAGTGAACAGTTCTTC. Protein sequence: CASSLWYRGSGSEQFF.

This clone occurred once. The genes are TRBV4-1 and TRBJ2-7; 9 bases line up with TRBD2. Germline CDR1 MGHRA, CDR2 YSYEKL. This CDR3 has 16 amino acids. V shed 3 bases, J shed 6 bases, and the junction held 12 bases outside the gene matches. The CDR3 nucleotides read TGCGCCAGCAGCCAGGTACCGGGACTAGCATTCGGCGAGCAGTACTTC. Protein: CASSQVPGLAFGEQYF.

This sequence joins TRBV2 and TRBJ2-7; 8 bases align to TRBD1. With 6 bases clipped from V and 0 bases from J, the junction kept 7 bases outside the gene matches. The germline V gene has CDR1 SNHLY and CDR2 FYNNEI. This CDR3 spans 15 amino acids. CDR3: CASRRDRSSSYEQYF. As DNA, the CDR3 is TGTGCCAGCAGACGGGACAGGTCGAGCTCCTACGAGCAGTACTTC.

The chain has TRBV7-3 and TRBJ2-2, with 12 positions matching TRBD2. Germline V gene lookup returns CDR1 SGHTA and CDR2 FQGTGA. The CDR3 sequence is 17 residues long. With V trimmed by 2 bases and J by 5 bases, 6 bases remained unmatched. CDR3 region: CASSLLAGGPGTGELFF. DNA of the CDR3: TGTGCCAGCAGCTTACTAGCGGGAGGGCCGGGAACCGGGGAGCTGTTTTTT.

The chain combines TRBV7-8 with TRBJ1-2; TRBD1 aligns across 8 bases. The V gene's germline CDR1 is SGHVS and CDR2 FQNEAQ. The CDR3 runs 18 residues. V lost 1 base and J lost 0; bases outside the gene matches: 10. CDR3 region: CASSLERRRGQANYGYTF. In DNA, the CDR3 is TGTGCCAGCAGCTTAGAACGGCGGAGGGGACAGGCTAACTATGGCTACACCTTC.

The CDR3 coding sequence is TGTGCCAGCAGCTTAAAGTACGGCAATCAGCCCCAGCATTTT. Its protein product is CASSLKYGNQPQHF. The chain is built from TRBV7-2 and TRBJ1-5; D uncertain. The CDR3 extends over 14 amino acids. Deletions cut 2 bases from V and 2 bases from J, with 7 bases between. Germline V CDR1 and CDR2: SGHTA, FQGNSA. Full variable domain (rest looked up from reference TRBV7-2 and TRBJ1-5): GAGVSQSPSNKVTEKGKDVELRCDPISGHTALYWYRQSLGQGLEFLIYFQGNSAPDKSGLPSDRFSAERTGGSVSTLTIQRTQQEDSAVYLCASSLKYGNQPQHFGDGTRLSIL.

This chain connects TRBV9 to TRBJ2-7; no clear D. Germline CDR1 SGDLS, CDR2 YYNGEE. The CDR3 covers 14 residues. Trimming cost V 0 bases and J 0 bases, with 7 bases left between them. The CDR3 DNA is TGTGCCAGCAGCGTAGGACCGGACTCCTACGAGCAGTACTTC. It specifies CASSVGPDSYEQYF.

The genes are TRBV19 and TRBJ2-7; 8 bases fit TRBD1. This CDR3 has 16 amino acids. Germline CDR1 is LNHDA and CDR2 is SQIVND (reference sequence). The junction had 8 bases not matched to a gene; V was cut back by 2 bases and J by 2 bases. This CDR3 is CASSIRDGTGTYEQYF. The DNA for the CDR3 is TGTGCCAGTAGTATACGTGACGGGACAGGCACCTACGAGCAGTACTTC.

The chain employs TRBV19 and TRBJ2-1; 15 positions match TRBD2. Germline V gene data show CDR1 as LNHDA and CDR2 as SQIVND (reference sequence). The CDR3 totals 17 residues. V lost 4 bases and J lost 3; bases outside the gene matches: 4. In DNA, the CDR3 is TGTGCCAGTAGTAACGCGGGACTAGCGGGAGGCTACAATGAGCAGTTCTTC. This translates into CASSNAGLAGGYNEQFF.

This clone was picked up one time. V gene TRBV11-3 combines with J gene TRBJ2-7; TRBD1 agrees at 10 bases. The V gene end was trimmed by 5 bases and the J gene end by 6 bases; junction bases not matched to a gene: 10. Germline lookup yields CDR1 SGHNT and CDR2 YENEEA. CDR3 length: 15 residues. CDR3 nucleotide sequence: TGTGCCAGCAGCCCCCGGGACAGGGGCCAGGGCGAGCAGTACTTC. It codes for CASSPRDRGQGEQYF.

This clone was seen only once. The chain uses TRBV19 and TRBJ2-2, with 9 bases that match TRBD1. The CDR3 covers 15 residues. J lost 5 bases, V lost 4 bases, and 5 bases had no gene match. The V gene's germline CDR1 is LNHDA and CDR2 SQIVND (reference sequence). CDR3 bases: TGTGCCAGTAGTAGAGGACAGGGGTCGACCGGGGAGCTGTTTTTT. It translates to CASSRGQGSTGELFF.

Regarding this clone: Other DNA sequences from this sample encode an identical CDR3 as well. V and J are TRBV7-2 and TRBJ2-7; tentatively, D is TRBD2 (5 bases). The CDR3 consists of 13 residues. The V end lost 2 bases, the J end lost 0 bases, and 5 bases lay between the germline ends. Germline assignment: CDR1 SGHTA and CDR2 FQGNSA. Here the CDR3 reads CASSLRGSYEQYF. The CDR3 DNA reads TGTGCCAGCAGCTTACGGGGCTCCTACGAGCAGTACTTC.

The genes are TRBV9 and TRBJ2-5; no clear D. Germline-derived CDR1 and CDR2 are SGDLS and YYNGEE. Trimming took off 0 bases at V and 4 bases at J, with 10 bases between the two ends. CDR3 length: 14 residues. CDR3: CASSVGVAPETQYF. The CDR3 bases are TGTGCCAGCAGCGTAGGTGTAGCCCCAGAGACCCAGTACTTC.

The chain joins TRBV5-1 to TRBJ2-2; D might be TRBD1 or TRBD2, each matching 5 bases. V lost 4 bases and J lost 2, with 15 bases in between. The CDR3 sequence is 16 residues long. Per germline, CDR1 SGHRS and CDR2 YFSETQ. CDR3 residues: CASSGRPQGNTGELFF. CDR3 DNA sequence: TGCGCCAGCAGCGGGAGACCTCAGGGAAACACCGGGGAGCTGTTTTTT.

This chain links TRBV7-6 with TRBJ1-3; unclear D gene. CDR1 is SGHVS and CDR2 is FNYEAQ in the germline V gene. CDR3 length: 13 residues. V lost 6 bases and J 0 bases, leaving 6 bases between the germline ends. The CDR3 is CASSSFSGNTIYF. The CDR3 DNA reads TGTGCCAGCAGTTCCTTCTCTGGAAACACCATATATTTT.

V usage is TRBV5-5 and J usage is TRBJ1-4; D is unresolved. Germline values: CDR1 SGHKS, CDR2 YYEKEE (reference sequence). CDR3 length: 12 residues. With 0 bases removed from V and 7 bases from J, the gap between germline ends came to 4 bases. CDR3 protein: CASSLVGEKLFF. Written as DNA, the CDR3 is TGTGCCAGCAGCTTGGTGGGTGAAAAACTGTTTTTT.

The chain employs TRBV5-1 and TRBJ1-1; weak D call: TRBD1 (6 bases). The germline CDR1 and CDR2 sequences are SGHRS and YFSETQ. The CDR3 spans 13 residues. V shed 1 base and J shed 8 bases, with 12 bases lying between them. The CDR3 is CASSLTGPMEAFF. The CDR3 bases are TGCGCCAGCAGCTTGACAGGGCCGATGGAAGCTTTCTTT.

The chain employs TRBV4-2 and TRBJ2-2; 9 nucleotides line up with TRBD2. CDR1 and CDR2 from the germline V gene are LGHNA and YNFKEQ. The CDR3 spans 16 residues. Unmatched junction bases numbered 5, after V lost 1 base and J lost 5 bases. DNA of the CDR3: TGTGCCAGCAGCCAAGGGCGGGAGGGCCGAACCGGGGAGCTGTTTTTT. It specifies CASSQGREGRTGELFF.

The genes are TRBV30 and TRBJ2-3; D uncertain. This CDR3 comprises 14 residues. V was cut by 7 bases and J by 2 bases, with 16 bases left in between. The V gene's germline CDR1 is GTSNPN and CDR2 SVGIG (reference sequence). This chain's CDR3 is CAFKWASHTDTQYF. CDR3 nucleotide sequence: TGTGCCTTTAAGTGGGCCTCCCACACAGATACGCAGTATTTT.

The chain combines TRBV5-1 with TRBJ2-3; 13 bases are a match to TRBD2. The CDR3 runs 15 residues. Germline V gene data show CDR1 as SGHRS and CDR2 as YFSETQ. V was pared by 7 bases and J by 4 bases, with 6 bases of the junction left unmatched. The CDR3 DNA follows: TGCGCCAGCTCACTCACTAGCGGGAGGGCAGATACGCAGTATTTT. It is translated as CASSLTSGRADTQYF.

J is TRBJ1-2 and V is TRBV7-9; D is uncertain. The CDR3 is made up of 13 amino acids. The V and J ends lost 5 bases and 6 bases respectively, with 13 bases between them. CDR1 and CDR2 from the germline V gene are SEHNR and FQNEAQ (reference sequence). For the CDR3, the DNA is TGTGCCAGCAGCGAGACCCGGGGTGATGGCTACACCTTC. It yields the protein CASSETRGDGYTF.

V gene TRBV6-9 combines with J gene TRBJ2-5; TRBD1 matches at 7 bases. The CDR3 length is 13 residues. The V segment lost 5 bases and the J segment 5 bases; nucleotides outside the gene matches: 5. Germline CDR1 reads MNHGY; CDR2 reads SVAAGI. CDR3 amino acids: CASSTTGWETQYF. CDR3 sequence (DNA): TGTGCCAGCAGTACGACAGGGTGGGAGACCCAGTACTTC.